Presented here are 28 T cell receptor beta chains from one specimen sequenced in a study of vaccination effects on CD4 cells after COVID-19. The antigens these receptors bind are not known. Sequencing in the ViraFEST assay came after antigen-specific CD4+ T cells had been expanded with viral peptide pools, which were used to stimulate PBMC. The culture ran for 9 to 11 days, and then CD4+ T cells were isolated. Clones were sequenced by immunoSEQ multiplex PCR, and TCRdb holds only the in-frame ones, with some missing. Of under 80,000 clones listed, approximately 74% are singletons. Specimen: CD4+ T cells from PBMCs cultured with HCoV-229E spike peptides, collected before COVID-19 vaccination. The receptors come from a human donor who received a COVID-19 vaccine.

The chain combines TRBV7-8 with TRBJ2-7, with D perhaps TRBD1 (5 bases). The CDR3 consists of 13 residues. In germline, CDR1 is SGHVS, CDR2 FQNEAQ. Trimming left V 0 bases short and J 3 bases short, with 6 bases between. This CDR3 is CASSLADSYEQYV. DNA of the CDR3: TGTGCCAGCAGCTTAGCCGACAGCTACGAGCAGTACGTC.

This clone came up once. The gene calls are TRBV14 and TRBJ2-6; weak D call: TRBD1 (5 bases). V was pared by 3 bases and J by 4 bases, with 10 bases between. The CDR3 consists of 15 residues. Germline CDR1 and CDR2: SGHDN and FVKESK. The CDR3 spells CASSQQGTGANVLTF. CDR3 nucleotide sequence: TGTGCCAGCAGCCAGCAGGGTACCGGGGCCAACGTCCTGACTTTC.

This clone was found a few times. This sequence joins TRBV6-6 and TRBJ2-1, with TRBD2 matching 8 bases. The CDR3 loop spans 14 amino acids. Germline trimming cut 8 bases from V and 6 bases from J; bases unmatched to any gene: 9. CDR1 MNHNY and CDR2 SVGAGI come from the germline V gene (reference sequence). CDR3 nucleotides: TGTGCCAGCGGCGGAACTAGCGGTGCCAATGAGCAGTTCTTC. Its protein is CASGGTSGANEQFF.

This clone has just one count. The chain couples TRBV9 to TRBJ2-3, with TRBD1 matching over 9 bases. With 3 bases clipped from V and 5 bases from J, the junction kept 10 bases outside the gene matches. CDR1 is SGDLS, CDR2 YYNGEE, per germline. This CDR3 is built from 16 residues. The DNA of the CDR3 is TGTGCCAGCAGCGCCAGGGACAGGGAATTAGTAGATACGCAGTATTTT. It is translated as CASSARDRELVDTQYF.

This sequence joins TRBV6-1 and TRBJ1-2; D gene ambiguous. The CDR3 runs to 12 residues. Germline loops: CDR1 MNHNS, CDR2 SASEGT. V was trimmed by 2 bases and J by 8 bases, leaving 9 bases between them. The CDR3 is CASSENVGGYTF. DNA of the CDR3: TGTGCCAGCAGTGAAAATGTTGGAGGCTACACCTTC.

The V and J genes are TRBV3-1 (or the pseudogene TRBV3-2) and TRBJ1-2; a weak D match, TRBD1 (6 bases). The CDR3 is made up of 16 amino acids. Trimming left V 2 bases short and J 3 bases short, with 16 bases between. Looked up from germline, CDR1 is LGHDT and CDR2 is YNNKEL (reference sequence). DNA of the CDR3: TGTGCCAGCAGCCAATACGTTTGGTCAGGGGACTATGGCTACACCTTC. Its translation is CASSQYVWSGDYGYTF.

The chain's CDR3 is CASRLTNDGKNYGYTF. The CDR3 bases are TGCGCCAGCAGATTGACTAATGACGGGAAGAACTATGGCTACACCTTC. The chain links TRBV5-1 to TRBJ1-2; D ambiguous. Germline V gene lookup returns CDR1 SGHRS and CDR2 YFSETQ. CDR3 length equals 16 residues. The V end lost 5 bases, the J end lost 2 bases, and 19 bases lay between the germline ends.

This chain uses TRBV27 with TRBJ2-3; D may match TRBD1 or TRBD2 (5 bases each). Deletions cut 6 bases from V and 5 bases from J, with 12 bases between. The CDR3 runs to 13 residues. CDR1 MNHEY and CDR2 SMNVEV come from the germline V gene (reference sequence). In DNA, the CDR3 is TGTGCCAGCAGGGTGTTGGGGGTAGATACGCAGTATTTT. This sequence encodes CASRVLGVDTQYF.

V and J are TRBV2 and TRBJ2-5; 7 positions agree with TRBD1. CDR3 length: 14 amino acids. V dropped 7 bases and J dropped 4; count of bases not matched to a gene: 9. CDR1 is SNHLY and CDR2 is FYNNEI in the germline V gene. CDR3 in DNA: TGTGCCAGCAAGAGGGGGCCCCCGACAGAGACCCAGTACTTC. Protein sequence: CASKRGPPTETQYF.

The gene calls are TRBV5-5 and TRBJ2-3, with 8 bases that match TRBD1. The CDR3 is 15 amino acids. The V segment lost 0 bases and the J segment 5 bases; nucleotides outside the gene matches: 5. In germline, CDR1 is SGHKS, CDR2 YYEKEE (reference sequence). CDR3 sequence (DNA): TGTGCCAGCAGCTTGGCAGGGGGCGCGGGAGATACGCAGTATTTT. Protein: CASSLAGGAGDTQYF.

The rearrangement uses TRBV7-2 and TRBJ2-3; perhaps D is TRBD1 or TRBD2 (5 bases each). Trimming left V 2 bases short and J 2 bases short, with 11 bases between. The CDR3 extends over 15 amino acids. Germline CDR1 is SGHTA and CDR2 is FQGNSA. The CDR3 is CASSLKTGHTDTQYF. CDR3 bases: TGTGCCAGCAGCTTAAAAACGGGGCACACAGATACGCAGTATTTT.

The chain carries TRBV27 and TRBJ1-6; 9 positions match TRBD1. Germline V gene sequence: CDR1 MNHEY, CDR2 SMNVEV (reference sequence). The V gene end was trimmed by 6 bases and the J gene end by 10 bases; junction bases not matched to a gene: 4. This CDR3 is 13 amino acids long. The CDR3 nucleotides are TGTGCCAGCAGCCGGGACAGGGAATCACCCCTCCACTTT. It translates to CASSRDRESPLHF.

This clone was observed a handful of times. CDR3 protein: CASSLVAGLTGELFF. Here the CDR3 DNA reads TGCGCCAGCAGCTTGGTTGCGGGCCTCACCGGGGAGCTGTTTTTT. This chain uses TRBV5-1 with TRBJ2-2; TRBD2 is a possible D gene (5 bases). Per the germline V gene, CDR1 is SGHRS and CDR2 is YFSETQ. V was trimmed by 0 bases and J by 4 bases, leaving 10 bases between them. The CDR3 loop spans 15 amino acids.

V usage is TRBV9 and J usage is TRBJ1-4; D is possibly TRBD1 (5 bases). Germline V CDR1 and CDR2: SGDLS, YYNGEE. This CDR3 spans 13 amino acids. Deletions cut 0 bases from V and 7 bases from J, with 7 bases between. Written as DNA, the CDR3 is TGTGCCAGCAGCGTAGTGGGGGGTGAAAAACTGTTTTTT. Its translation: CASSVVGGEKLFF.

The V and J genes are TRBV18 and TRBJ2-5, with a possible D match to TRBD1 (5 bases). The length of the CDR3 is 14 residues. Trimming left V 3 bases short and J 4 bases short, with 12 bases between. Germline V gene lookup returns CDR1 KGHSH and CDR2 LQKENI. In DNA, the CDR3 is TGTGCCAGCTCACCCAGGGCCCAGGCAGAGACCCAGTACTTC. This translates into CASSPRAQAETQYF.

This chain uses TRBV11-2 with TRBJ1-5; 7 bases line up with TRBD1. The CDR3 runs to 16 residues. CDR1 is SGHAT and CDR2 is FQNNGV in the germline V gene. Trimming cost V 1 base and J 3 bases; bases outside gene matches: 6. The chain's CDR3 is CASSLGGGTVNQPQHF. The CDR3 DNA is TGTGCCAGCAGCTTAGGGGGGGGGACAGTCAATCAGCCCCAGCATTTT.

The CDR3: CASSLLGSRQYV. In DNA, the CDR3 is TGTGCCAGCAGCTTACTGGGCTCCCGGCAGTACGTC. The chain combines TRBV5-8 with TRBJ2-7; D uncertain. V lost 2 bases, J lost 9 bases, and 12 bases lay in between. Germline-derived CDR1 and CDR2 are SGHTS and YDEGEE. This CDR3 has 12 residues.

The chain is built from TRBV6-6 and TRBJ2-7, with D perhaps being TRBD1 or TRBD2 (5 bases each). The germline V gene encodes CDR1 MNHNY and CDR2 SVGAGI (reference sequence). Trimming cost V 2 bases and J 0 bases, with 8 bases left between them. The CDR3 extends over 14 amino acids. CDR3: CASSYGGGSYEQYV. The CDR3 DNA reads as TGTGCCAGCAGTTACGGTGGGGGCTCCTACGAGCAGTACGTC.

The CDR3 is CASSPGGGYTGTGELFF. Written as DNA, the CDR3 is TGCGCCAGCAGCCCTGGAGGGGGCTATACAGGCACCGGGGAGCTGTTTTTT. This chain joins TRBV5-1 and TRBJ2-2; possibly TRBD1 for D (7 bases). Deletions cut 4 bases from V and 4 bases from J, with 20 bases between. The CDR3 sequence is 17 residues long. Germline lookup yields CDR1 SGHRS and CDR2 YFSETQ.

The V call is TRBV5-1, the J call TRBJ1-1; the D is unclear. Per germline, CDR1 SGHRS and CDR2 YFSETQ. The CDR3 contains 14 residues. Trimming left V 2 bases short and J 0 bases short, with 8 bases between. CDR3 nucleotide sequence: TGCGCCAGCAGCTTTTTTGGAGTGAACACTGAAGCTTTCTTT. Protein sequence: CASSFFGVNTEAFF.

The chain couples TRBV24-1 to TRBJ1-4; 10 nucleotides align to TRBD1. This CDR3 region has 14 residues. V shed 4 bases and J 10 bases; nucleotides not matched to a gene: 5. CDR1 and CDR2 from the germline V gene are KGHDR and SFDVKD. CDR3 DNA sequence: TGTGCCACCAGTGACCCCGGACAGGGGGGAAAACTGTTTTTT. This codes for CATSDPGQGGKLFF.

The rearrangement uses TRBV6-5 and TRBJ2-2; D is possibly TRBD2 (5 bases). Germline lookup yields CDR1 MNHEY and CDR2 SVGAGI. Trimming shortened V by 7 bases and J by 5 bases, and 11 bases separated the two germline ends. The CDR3 runs 13 residues. CDR3 protein: CASIPPGTGELFF. In nucleotides, the CDR3 is TGTGCCAGCATCCCCCCGGGAACCGGGGAGCTGTTTTTT.

This clone appeared a few times. The V and J genes are TRBV7-9 and TRBJ2-2; no definite D call. V lost 5 bases and J 0 bases, leaving 16 bases between the germline ends. Germline CDR1 is SEHNR and CDR2 is FQNEAQ (reference sequence). The length of the CDR3 is 17 residues. This chain's CDR3 is CASSRSRGVTNTGELFF. Written as DNA, the CDR3 is TGTGCCAGCAGCAGAAGTCGTGGGGTAACGAACACCGGGGAGCTGTTTTTT.

The chain links TRBV10-3 to TRBJ2-5; 9 bases are a match to TRBD1. This CDR3 is 16 amino acids long. Looked up from germline, CDR1 is ENHRY and CDR2 is SYGVKD. V shed 6 bases and J 2 bases; nucleotides not matched to a gene: 10. The CDR3 DNA is TGTGCCATCAGCCCTCCGCCGGGACAGGGTCAAGAGACCCAGTACTTC. It yields the protein CAISPPPGQGQETQYF.

This sequence joins TRBV5-5 and TRBJ2-1; 10 bases line up with TRBD2. Germline CDR1 reads SGHKS; CDR2 reads YYEKEE (reference sequence). V shed 5 bases, J shed 8 bases, and the junction held 16 bases outside the gene matches. CDR3 size: 17 residues. CDR3 loop: CASSLYNLAGGSHEQFF. CDR3 DNA sequence: TGTGCCAGCAGTTTGTACAACTTAGCGGGGGGTAGCCATGAGCAGTTCTTC.

The V call is TRBV5-8, the J call TRBJ2-3, with 15 nucleotides matching TRBD2. The CDR3 has 19 amino acids. Germline assignment: CDR1 SGHTS and CDR2 YDEGEE. Losses at the gene ends were 7 bases for V and 1 base for J; bases not matched to a gene: 13. CDR3 sequence reads: CASPDGLAGGLGGTDTQYF. The CDR3 DNA follows: TGTGCCAGCCCCGACGGACTAGCGGGGGGGCTCGGCGGCACAGATACGCAGTATTTT.

The chain recombines TRBV7-8 with TRBJ1-4; TRBD1 matches 7 bases. The CDR3 has 14 amino acids. Germline lookup yields CDR1 SGHVS and CDR2 FQNEAQ. V shed 5 bases, J shed 6 bases, and the junction held 6 bases outside the gene matches. Here the CDR3 reads CASSPQGTDEKLFF. CDR3 coding DNA: TGTGCCAGCAGCCCCCAAGGGACAGATGAAAAACTGTTTTTT.

V and J are TRBV30 and TRBJ2-1; TRBD1 agrees at 8 bases. Germline CDR1 reads GTSNPN; CDR2 reads SVGIG (reference sequence). The CDR3 is 15 residues long. After removal of 0 bases from V and 6 bases from J, the junction contained 7 bases not matched to a gene. The CDR3 sequence: CAWSVLPTGANEQFF. CDR3 DNA sequence: TGTGCCTGGAGTGTACTCCCGACAGGGGCCAATGAGCAGTTCTTC.